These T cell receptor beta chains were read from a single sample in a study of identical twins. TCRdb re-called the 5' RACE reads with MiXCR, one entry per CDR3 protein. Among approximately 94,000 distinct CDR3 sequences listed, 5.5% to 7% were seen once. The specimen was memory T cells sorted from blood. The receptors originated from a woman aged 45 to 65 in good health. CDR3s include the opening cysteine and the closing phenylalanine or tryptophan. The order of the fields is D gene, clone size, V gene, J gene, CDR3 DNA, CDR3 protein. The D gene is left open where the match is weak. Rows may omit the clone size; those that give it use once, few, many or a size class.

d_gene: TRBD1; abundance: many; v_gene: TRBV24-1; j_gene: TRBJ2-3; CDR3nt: TGTGCCACCAGTGAACCGGGACAGGGCAGGGGAGATACGCAGTATTTT; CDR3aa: CATSEPGQGRGDTQYF
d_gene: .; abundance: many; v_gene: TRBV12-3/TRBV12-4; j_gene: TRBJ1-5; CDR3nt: TGTGCCAGCGGACAGAGGACAGGCAATCAGCCCCAGCATTTT; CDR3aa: CASGQRTGNQPQHF
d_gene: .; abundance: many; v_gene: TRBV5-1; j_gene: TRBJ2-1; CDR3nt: TGCGCCAGCAGCCAGGAGCAAGAGGGACGGGGTGAGCAGTTCTTC; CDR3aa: CASSQEQEGRGEQFF
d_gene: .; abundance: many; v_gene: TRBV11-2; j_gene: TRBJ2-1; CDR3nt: TGTGCCAGCAGCTTAGCGGGGGTAAGCTCCTACAATGAGCAGTTCTTC; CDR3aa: CASSLAGVSSYNEQFF
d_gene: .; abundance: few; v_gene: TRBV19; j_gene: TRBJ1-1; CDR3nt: TGTGCCAGTAGTATTGTACAGGGAAAGGGTACTGAAGCTTTCTTT; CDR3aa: CASSIVQGKGTEAFF
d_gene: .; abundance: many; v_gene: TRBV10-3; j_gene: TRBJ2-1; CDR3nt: TGTGCCATCAGCCCCGCTGGGCTAGCTGTCGAGCAGTTCTTC; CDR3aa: CAISPAGLAVEQFF
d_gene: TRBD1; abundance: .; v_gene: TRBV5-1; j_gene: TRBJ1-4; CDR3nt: TGCGCCAGCAGCTTGAAAAGGACAGGGAATGAAAAACTGTTTTTT; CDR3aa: CASSLKRTGNEKLFF
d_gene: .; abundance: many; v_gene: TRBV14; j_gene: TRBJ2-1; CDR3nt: TGTGCCAGCCGAGGACCGATCTACAATGAGCAGTTCTTC; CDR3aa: CASRGPIYNEQFF
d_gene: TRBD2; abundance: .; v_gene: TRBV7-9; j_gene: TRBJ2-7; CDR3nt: TGTGCCAGCAGCCCCGGGGACTATTACGAGCAGTACTTC; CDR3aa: CASSPGDYYEQYF
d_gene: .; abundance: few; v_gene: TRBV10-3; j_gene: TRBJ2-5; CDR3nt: TGTGCCATCAGGGAGGAAAGTAGAGAGACCCAGTACTTC; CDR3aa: CAIREESRETQYF
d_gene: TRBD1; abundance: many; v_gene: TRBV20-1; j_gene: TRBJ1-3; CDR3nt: TGCAGTGCTAATTATCAGGGGGCGGGGTCTGGAAACACCATATATTTT; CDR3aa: CSANYQGAGSGNTIYF
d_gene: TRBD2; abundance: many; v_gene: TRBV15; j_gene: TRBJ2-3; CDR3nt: TGTGCCACCAGCAGGTCCAGCGGGAGACCAGATACGCAGTATTTT; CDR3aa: CATSRSSGRPDTQYF
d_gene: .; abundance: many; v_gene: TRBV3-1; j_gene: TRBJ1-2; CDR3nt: TGTGCCAGCAGCCAAGCTCGGGATTATGGCTACACCTTC; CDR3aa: CASSQARDYGYTF
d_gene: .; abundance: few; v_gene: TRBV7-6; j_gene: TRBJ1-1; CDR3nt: TGTGCCAGCAGCTTAGCGTCCAATCAGTTTGAAGCTTTCTTT; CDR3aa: CASSLASNQFEAFF
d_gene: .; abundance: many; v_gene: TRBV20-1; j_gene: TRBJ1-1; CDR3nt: TGCAGTGCTAGAGTTCCCGCAGGGTGGACTGAAGCTTTCTTT; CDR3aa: CSARVPAGWTEAFF
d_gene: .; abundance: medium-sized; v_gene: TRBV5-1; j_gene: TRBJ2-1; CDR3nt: TGCGCCAGCAGCTCCCAATTCCGGGGCAAGGAGCAGTTCTTC; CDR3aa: CASSSQFRGKEQFF
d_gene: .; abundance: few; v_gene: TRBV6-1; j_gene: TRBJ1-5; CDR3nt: TGTGCCAGCAGCGTGGGTCCGGAAAGCAATCAGCCCCAGCATTTT; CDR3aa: CASSVGPESNQPQHF
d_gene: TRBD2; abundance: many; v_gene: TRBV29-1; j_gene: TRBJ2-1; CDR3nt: TGCAGCGGTCAACTAGCGGGAGGGGTCCATGAGCAGTTCTTC; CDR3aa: CSGQLAGGVHEQFF
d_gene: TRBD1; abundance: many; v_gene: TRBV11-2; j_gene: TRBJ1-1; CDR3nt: TGTGCCAGCAGCTCTGAGACAGGGGGCACGATGAACACTGAAGCTTTCTTT; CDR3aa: CASSSETGGTMNTEAFF
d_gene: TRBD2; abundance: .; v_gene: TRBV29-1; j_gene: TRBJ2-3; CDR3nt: TGCAGCGTTGCCGGGACTAGTTTCACAGATACGCAGTATTTT; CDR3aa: CSVAGTSFTDTQYF
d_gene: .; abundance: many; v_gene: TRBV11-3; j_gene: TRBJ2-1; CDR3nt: TGTGCCAGCTCCGGGACCATCGTCGATGAGCAGTTCTTC; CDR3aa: CASSGTIVDEQFF
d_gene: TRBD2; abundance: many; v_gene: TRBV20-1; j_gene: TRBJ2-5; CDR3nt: TGCAGTGCTAGGCCTAGCGGGAGGCCCCTCCAAGAGACCCAGTACTTC; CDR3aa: CSARPSGRPLQETQYF
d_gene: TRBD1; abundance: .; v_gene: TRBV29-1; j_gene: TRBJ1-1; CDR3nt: TGCAGCGTTGAAGCCCTCCAAGTGGGGGACAGGGTACGAACTGAAGCTTTCTTT; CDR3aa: CSVEALQVGDRVRTEAFF
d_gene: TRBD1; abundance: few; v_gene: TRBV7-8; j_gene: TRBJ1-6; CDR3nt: TGTGCCAGCAGCTTAGCGGACAGGGGCTCACCCCTCCACTTT; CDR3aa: CASSLADRGSPLHF
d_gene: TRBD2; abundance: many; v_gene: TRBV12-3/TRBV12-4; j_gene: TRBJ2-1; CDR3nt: TGTGCCAGCAGGCCGGGACTAGCTCTAGCGACTAATTTC; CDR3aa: CASRPGLALATNF
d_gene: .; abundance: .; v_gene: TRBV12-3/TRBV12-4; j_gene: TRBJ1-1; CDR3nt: TGTGCCAGCAGCCGAGGGTCCCCCACTGAAGCTTTCTTT; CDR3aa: CASSRGSPTEAFF
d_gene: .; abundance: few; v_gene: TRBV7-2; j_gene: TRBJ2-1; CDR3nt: TGTGCCAGCAGCCGCGGGTCCCGAAACGGTGAGCAGTTCTTC; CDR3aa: CASSRGSRNGEQFF
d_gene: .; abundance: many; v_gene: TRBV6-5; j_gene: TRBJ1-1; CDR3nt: TGTGGAACCGGGCAGGTCTCCACTGAAGCTTTCTTT; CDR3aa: CGTGQVSTEAFF
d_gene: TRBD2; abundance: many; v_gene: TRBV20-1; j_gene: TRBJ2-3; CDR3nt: TGCAGTGCTATAAGGCGGGAGGGCCATGTAGATACGCAGTATTTT; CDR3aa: CSAIRREGHVDTQYF
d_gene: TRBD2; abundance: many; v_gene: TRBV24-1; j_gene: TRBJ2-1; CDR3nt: TGTGCCACCAGTTCGCCGCCCAGCGGGAGTGGGAATGAGCAGTTCTTC; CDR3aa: CATSSPPSGSGNEQFF
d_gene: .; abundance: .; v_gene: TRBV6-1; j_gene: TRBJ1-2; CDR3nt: TGTGCCAGCAGTGTGTCGGGAGAAAGGGGCTACACCTTC; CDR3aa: CASSVSGERGYTF
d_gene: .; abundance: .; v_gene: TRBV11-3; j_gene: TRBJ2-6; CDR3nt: TGTGCCAGCAGCCCACCACCTCAAAACTCCGGGGCCAACGTCCTGACTTTC; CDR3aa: CASSPPPQNSGANVLTF
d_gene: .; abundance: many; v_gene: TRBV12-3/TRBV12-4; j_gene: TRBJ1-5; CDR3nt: TGTGCCAGCAGTTTAAATACAGGCGCGAGGGGGGGGCCCCAGCATTTT; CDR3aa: CASSLNTGARGGPQHF
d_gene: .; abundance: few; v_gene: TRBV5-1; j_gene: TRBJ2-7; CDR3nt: TGCGCCAGCAGCCTGTCAGGGGAACGGTACGAGCAGTACTTC; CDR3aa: CASSLSGERYEQYF
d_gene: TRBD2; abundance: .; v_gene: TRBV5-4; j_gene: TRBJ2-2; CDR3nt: TGTGCCAGCAGCTTGGGGACTAGCGGGAGGAGCACCGGGGAGCTGTTTTTT; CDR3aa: CASSLGTSGRSTGELFF
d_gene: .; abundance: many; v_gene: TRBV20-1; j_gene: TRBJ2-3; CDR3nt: TGCAGTGCCGCCCCTTGGGACTCGAGAAGCACAGATACGCAGTATTTT; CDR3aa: CSAAPWDSRSTDTQYF
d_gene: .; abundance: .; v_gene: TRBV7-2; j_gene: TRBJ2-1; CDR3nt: TGTGCCAGCAGCGCGGGACTTCAGCAGTTCTTC; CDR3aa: CASSAGLQQFF
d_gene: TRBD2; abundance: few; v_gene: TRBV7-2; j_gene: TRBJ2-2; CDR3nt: TGTGCCAGCAGCTTAGACCCTAGCGGGAGGCGGAGCGCCGGGGAGCTGTTTTTT; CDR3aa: CASSLDPSGRRSAGELFF
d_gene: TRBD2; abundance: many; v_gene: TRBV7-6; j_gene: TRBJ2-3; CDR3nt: TGTGCCAGCATCCGGACTAGCGGTCGGGATACGCAGTATTTT; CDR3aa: CASIRTSGRDTQYF